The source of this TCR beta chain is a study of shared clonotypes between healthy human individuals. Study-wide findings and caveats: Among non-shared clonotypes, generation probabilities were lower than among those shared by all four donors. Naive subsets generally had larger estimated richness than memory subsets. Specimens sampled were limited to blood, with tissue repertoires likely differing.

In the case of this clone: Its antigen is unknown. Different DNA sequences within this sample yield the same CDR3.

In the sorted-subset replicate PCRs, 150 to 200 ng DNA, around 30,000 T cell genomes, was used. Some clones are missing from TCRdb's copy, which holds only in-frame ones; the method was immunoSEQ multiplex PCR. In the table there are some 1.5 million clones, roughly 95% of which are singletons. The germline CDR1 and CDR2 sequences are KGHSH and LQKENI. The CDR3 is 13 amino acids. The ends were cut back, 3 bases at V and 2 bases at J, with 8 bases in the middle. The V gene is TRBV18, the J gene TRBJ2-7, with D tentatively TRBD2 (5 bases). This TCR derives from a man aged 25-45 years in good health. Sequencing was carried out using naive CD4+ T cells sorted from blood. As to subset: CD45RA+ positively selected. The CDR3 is CASSPTGTYEQYF. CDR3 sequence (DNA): TGTGCCAGCTCACCGACGGGAACCTACGAGCAGTACTTC.